This passage covers 6 T cell receptor beta chains from one sample sequenced in a study of cytomegalovirus exposure and HLA in healthy donors. Primers for the PCR totalled 60 Vbeta and 13 Jbeta. Profiled with immunoSEQ multiplex PCR; TCRdb holds only in-frame clones, not every one. This table holds 210,000 or so clones, roughly 76% found once. Specimen: PBMCs. The source is a woman in her twenties or thirties in good health and CMV-seropositive.

The chain has TRBV5-4 and TRBJ1-1; TRBD1 aligns across 9 bases. V was clipped by 2 bases and J by 0 bases; unmatched bases: 2. Germline V gene sequence: CDR1 SGHNT, CDR2 YYREEE (reference sequence). This CDR3 contains 15 residues. Here the CDR3 reads CASSLGQGLNTEAFF. Written as DNA, the CDR3 is TGTGCCAGCAGCTTAGGACAGGGGCTGAACACTGAAGCTTTCTTT.

The rearrangement links TRBV5-4 to TRBJ1-1; 7 positions match TRBD1. The CDR3 covers 14 residues. Germline values: CDR1 SGHNT, CDR2 YYREEE (reference sequence). V was clipped by 5 bases and J by 8 bases; unmatched bases: 12. Here the CDR3 DNA reads TGTGCCAGCAGATCCCAGGGGGAGTGGAACGAAGCTTTCTTT. It yields the protein CASRSQGEWNEAFF.

This chain links TRBV4-1 with TRBJ2-3, with D perhaps matching TRBD2 (6 bases). From germline, CDR1 is MGHRA and CDR2 YSYEKL. V was cut by 7 bases and J by 3 bases, with 11 bases left in between. The CDR3 consists of 13 residues. The CDR3 loop is CASTRGETDTQYF. CDR3 coding DNA: TGCGCCAGCACACGCGGGGAGACAGATACGCAGTATTTT.

This clone has only a few counts. The J gene is TRBJ2-1, the V gene TRBV4-3; possibly TRBD2 for D (7 bases). Trimming removed 4 bases from V and 6 bases from J, with 13 bases in between. The CDR3 has 14 amino acids. Germline lookup yields CDR1 LGHNA and CDR2 YSLEER. DNA of the CDR3: TGCGCCAGCAGCCGAAGGGGGACTACCAATGAGCAGTTCTTC. Translating it yields CASSRRGTTNEQFF.

As to this clone: A read error may produce the germline difference seen at one junction end. The gene calls are TRBV7-7 and TRBJ1-3; D remains ambiguous. The CDR3 is 15 residues long. CDR1 SSHAT and CDR2 FNYEAQ come from the germline V gene (reference sequence). The CDR3 protein is CASSLGKATRNTIYF. The CDR3 bases are TGTGCTAGCAGCTTAGGTAAAGCGACTAGAAACACCATATATTTT. Full variable domain (missing parts from reference TRBV7-7 and TRBJ1-3): GAGVSQSPRYKVTKRGQDVTLRCDPISSHATLYWYQQALGQGPEFLTYFNYEAQPDKSGLPSDRFSAERPEGSISTLTIQRTEQRDSAMYRCASSLGKATRNTIYFGEGSWLTVV.

The rearrangement uses TRBV25-1 and TRBJ1-1; 8 bases agree with TRBD1. The CDR3 has 14 amino acids. CDR1 and CDR2 from the germline V gene are MGHDK and SYGVNS. Trimming at V came to 2 bases and at J to 4 bases, leaving 3 bases not matched to a gene. The CDR3 is CASSEQGASTEAFF. The DNA of the CDR3 is TGTGCCAGCAGTGAACAGGGGGCTAGCACTGAAGCTTTCTTT.